The 32 T cell receptor beta chains presented below share a single source sample, sequenced in a study of shared clonotypes between healthy human individuals. Some clones are missing from TCRdb's copy, which holds only in-frame ones; the method was immunoSEQ multiplex PCR. Of 1.4 million to 1.5 million clones listed, around 97% are singletons. The sample taken for sequencing was naive CD4+ T cells sorted from blood. Specified subset: CD45RA+ positively selected. The receptor set was obtained from a man aged 25-45 years in good health.

The V call is TRBV7-9, the J call TRBJ1-2; D might be TRBD1 (5 bases). Germline V gene lookup returns CDR1 SEHNR and CDR2 FQNEAQ (reference sequence). V lost 5 bases and J lost 0, with 10 bases in between. This CDR3 comprises 14 residues. The CDR3 nucleotides read TGTGCCAGCAGCCCGACAGTAACTAACTATGGCTACACCTTC. It is translated as CASSPTVTNYGYTF.

The chain carries TRBV7-9 and TRBJ2-2; no firm D call. The CDR3 covers 14 residues. The V and J ends lost 6 bases and 0 bases respectively, with 8 bases between them. CDR1 is SEHNR and CDR2 is FQNEAQ in the germline V gene (reference sequence). For the CDR3, the DNA is TGTGCCAGCAGGGCTACCCCGAACACCGGGGAGCTGTTTTTT. Its protein is CASRATPNTGELFF. The variable domain in full, completed from reference TRBV7-9 and TRBJ2-2, reads DTGVSQNPRHKITKRGQNVTFRCDPISEHNRLYWYRQTLGQGPEFLTYFQNEAQLEKSRLLSDRFSAERPKGSFSTLEIQRTEQGDSAMYLCASRATPNTGELFFGEGSRLTVL.

The chain combines TRBV19 with TRBJ1-5, with D possibly TRBD1 on 5 matching bases. The V gene lost 9 bases and the J gene lost 4 bases, with 16 bases spanning the gap. Germline loops: CDR1 LNHDA, CDR2 SQIVND (reference sequence). The CDR3 covers 14 residues. Here the CDR3 reads CASRNTGVNQPQHF. Written as DNA, the CDR3 is TGTGCCAGCAGGAATACAGGAGTGAATCAGCCCCAGCATTTT.

The gene calls are TRBV7-9 and TRBJ2-5; 7 nucleotides align to TRBD1. This CDR3 spans 14 amino acids. Trimming at V came to 0 bases and at J to 4 bases, leaving 2 bases not matched to a gene. CDR1 is SEHNR, CDR2 FQNEAQ, per germline (reference sequence). The chain's CDR3 is CASSLATGRETQYF. The CDR3 region has the DNA TGTGCCAGCAGCTTAGCGACAGGGCGAGAGACCCAGTACTTC. The whole variable domain, remainder taken from reference TRBV7-9 and TRBJ2-5, is DTGVSQNPRHKITKRGQNVTFRCDPISEHNRLYWYRQTLGQGPEFLTYFQNEAQLEKSRLLSDRFSAERPKGSFSTLEIQRTEQGDSAMYLCASSLATGRETQYFGPGTRLLVL.

V and J are TRBV28 and TRBJ2-2; possibly TRBD2 for D (6 bases). The CDR3 consists of 17 residues. The germline CDR1 and CDR2 sequences are MDHEN and SYDVKM. V was clipped by 3 bases and J by 0 bases, with 14 bases between them. The CDR3 loop is CASSFSGVGPNTGELFF. CDR3 bases: TGTGCCAGCAGTTTCTCGGGGGTGGGACCGAACACCGGGGAGCTGTTTTTT.

This chain connects TRBV7-2 to TRBJ2-1, with D perhaps TRBD2 (5 bases). The V and J ends lost 5 bases and 1 base respectively, with 6 bases between them. This CDR3 is 13 amino acids long. Germline lookup yields CDR1 SGHTA and CDR2 FQGNSA. The CDR3 loop is CASSPGSYNEQFF. DNA of the CDR3: TGTGCCAGCAGCCCGGGGTCCTACAATGAGCAGTTCTTC.

CDR3 DNA: TGCGCCAGCAGCTCTAACCGGGGGGACGAGCAGTACTTC. It specifies CASSSNRGDEQYF. The chain is built from TRBV5-1 and TRBJ2-7, with TRBD2 identical over 7 bases. V lost 3 bases and J lost 5; bases outside the gene matches: 5. Germline CDR1 SGHRS, CDR2 YFSETQ. The CDR3 contains 13 residues. Full variable domain (missing parts from reference TRBV5-1 and TRBJ2-7): KAGVTQTPRYLIKTRGQQVTLSCSPISGHRSVSWYQQTPGQGLQFLFEYFSETQRNKGNFPGRFSGRQFSNSRSEMNVSTLELGDSALYLCASSSNRGDEQYFGPGTRLTVT.

The CDR3 protein is CASSAEAVEAFF. CDR3 DNA: TGTGCCAGCAGCGCCGAGGCGGTTGAAGCTTTCTTT. This chain connects TRBV13 to TRBJ1-1; D is unresolved. Germline V lookup: CDR1 PRHDT, CDR2 FYEKMQ (reference sequence). This CDR3 spans 12 amino acids. V shed 5 bases and J shed 7 bases, with 11 bases lying between them. Drawing the rest from reference TRBV13 and TRBJ1-1, the complete variable domain is AAGVIQSPRHLIKEKRETATLKCYPIPRHDTVYWYQQGPGQDPQFLISFYEKMQSDKGSIPDRFSAQQFSDYHSELNMSSLELGDSALYFCASSAEAVEAFFGQGTRLTVV.

The gene calls are TRBV9 and TRBJ2-3; TRBD2 aligns across 10 bases. Trimming took 0 bases from V and 3 from J; bases not matched to a gene: 7. Germline CDR1 SGDLS, CDR2 YYNGEE. The length of the CDR3 is 17 residues. DNA of the CDR3: TGTGCCAGCAGCGTAGGGGCTAGCGGGAGTGGGACAGATACGCAGTATTTT. It encodes CASSVGASGSGTDTQYF.

The chain links TRBV7-2 to TRBJ2-1; TRBD1 or TRBD2 may be the D gene (5 bases each). CDR3 length: 14 amino acids. CDR1 and CDR2 from the germline V gene are SGHTA and FQGNSA. V gave up 1 base and J gave up 10 bases, with 14 bases separating them. CDR3 loop: CASSLGGSQREQFF. In DNA form, the CDR3 reads TGTGCCAGCAGCTTAGGGGGGTCGCAGCGCGAGCAGTTCTTC.

The chain combines TRBV7-8 with TRBJ2-7; D uncertain. V was trimmed by 2 bases and J by 4 bases, leaving 12 bases between them. This CDR3 spans 14 amino acids. Germline assignment: CDR1 SGHVS and CDR2 FQNEAQ. The CDR3 region is CASSLPASLYEQYF. CDR3 nucleotide sequence: TGTGCCAGCAGCTTACCAGCAAGCCTTTACGAGCAGTACTTC.

This clone appeared once. CDR3 nucleotides: TGTGCCAGCAGCTCGCGATGGCAGCTTAACACCGGGGAGCTGTTTTTT. Its translation: CASSSRWQLNTGELFF. This chain uses TRBV5-6 with TRBJ2-2, with D unclear. CDR1 is SGHDT, CDR2 YYEEEE, per germline. CDR3 length equals 16 residues. V was clipped by 3 bases and J by 2 bases, with 14 bases between them.

This chain joins TRBV7-9 and TRBJ2-5, with D possibly being TRBD2 (6 bases). V was shortened by 11 bases and J by 4 bases, with 17 bases between the two germline ends. The germline CDR1 and CDR2 sequences are SEHNR and FQNEAQ (reference sequence). The CDR3 is 13 amino acids. CDR3 nucleotides: TGTGCCGGAAGGCGGAGGGATGGAGAGACCCAGTACTTC. As protein: CAGRRRDGETQYF.

The chain carries TRBV10-1 and TRBJ1-1, with a possible D match to TRBD1 (5 bases). V gave up 7 bases and J gave up 0 bases, with 9 bases separating them. CDR1 is WNHNN and CDR2 is SYGVQD in the germline V gene (reference sequence). The CDR3 is made up of 13 amino acids. The CDR3 DNA reads as TGCGCCAGCAATAAGGACATGAACACTGAAGCTTTCTTT. This translates into CASNKDMNTEAFF.

The V gene is TRBV7-3, the J gene TRBJ1-1; 9 bases align to TRBD1. With 4 bases clipped from V and 4 bases from J, the junction kept 13 bases outside the gene matches. The CDR3 runs to 17 residues. CDR1 and CDR2 from the germline V gene are SGHTA and FQGTGA. CDR3 loop: CASSSGTGKVLVTEAFF. CDR3 in DNA: TGTGCCAGCAGCTCCGGGACAGGGAAAGTCCTTGTCACTGAAGCTTTCTTT.

On this clone itself: One end of the junction does not line up with germline, which may come from a read error. The chain has TRBV5-1 and TRBJ2-1, with TRBD2 matching 10 bases. In germline, CDR1 is SGHRS, CDR2 YFSETQ. The CDR3 consists of 15 residues. The CDR3 coding sequence is TGCGCCAGCAGCTTGGGACTAGCGGGCCCCAATAAGCAGTTCTTC. Its translation is CASSLGLAGPNKQFF.

The chain combines TRBV5-5 with TRBJ1-3; D is unresolved. Germline values: CDR1 SGHKS, CDR2 YYEKEE (reference sequence). Trimming stripped 0 bases from V and 0 bases from J, with 7 bases between. The CDR3 is made up of 15 amino acids. The chain's CDR3 is CASSLERFSGNTIYF. CDR3 bases: TGTGCCAGCAGCTTGGAACGGTTCTCTGGAAACACCATATATTTT.

V usage is TRBV9 and J usage is TRBJ2-3, with TRBD2 matching over 8 bases. Germline V CDR1 and CDR2: SGDLS, YYNGEE. Losses at the gene ends were 3 bases for V and 5 bases for J; bases not matched to a gene: 11. This CDR3 region has 16 residues. This chain's CDR3 is CASSATSTAGGDTQYF. DNA for the CDR3: TGTGCCAGCAGCGCCACGTCGACTGCGGGAGGAGATACGCAGTATTTT.

The rearrangement uses TRBV10-1 and TRBJ2-3; TRBD2 matches 9 bases. In germline, CDR1 is WNHNN, CDR2 SYGVQD (reference sequence). V shed 3 bases and J 4 bases; nucleotides not matched to a gene: 2. The CDR3 loop spans 14 amino acids. The CDR3 region has the DNA TGCGCCAGCAGTGACGGGACTAGCCCAGATACGCAGTATTTT. Its protein is CASSDGTSPDTQYF.

The chain combines TRBV6-6 with TRBJ2-1; TRBD2 agrees at 8 bases. The junction had 2 bases not matched to a gene; V was cut back by 6 bases and J by 1 base. The germline gives CDR1 MNHNY, CDR2 SVGAGI (reference sequence). CDR3 length equals 14 residues. CDR3 sequence: CASRLADSYNEQFF. The CDR3 region has the DNA TGTGCCAGCAGACTAGCGGATTCCTACAATGAGCAGTTCTTC.

The chain uses TRBV15 and TRBJ2-2; TRBD2 matches at 7 bases. After removal of 1 base from V and 8 bases from J, the junction contained 4 bases not matched to a gene. Germline assignment: CDR1 LNHNV and CDR2 YYDKDF (reference sequence). The CDR3 loop spans 14 amino acids. The CDR3 DNA is TGTGCCACCAGCAGAGTCGATAGCGGGGGGGAGCTGTTTTTT. Its protein product is CATSRVDSGGELFF.

The rearrangement uses TRBV7-9 and TRBJ2-4; 13 bases align to TRBD2. The CDR3 consists of 19 residues. V dropped 5 bases and J dropped 2; count of bases not matched to a gene: 12. Germline CDR1 reads SEHNR; CDR2 reads FQNEAQ (reference sequence). CDR3 sequence: CASSPGLAGEASPKNIQYF. The CDR3, as DNA: TGTGCCAGCAGCCCCGGACTAGCGGGAGAGGCTTCGCCCAAAAACATTCAGTACTTC.

The count of this clone is one. The V gene is TRBV2, the J gene TRBJ2-1; TRBD2 agrees at 9 bases. The CDR3 has 16 amino acids. Per the germline V gene, CDR1 is SNHLY and CDR2 is FYNNEI. Losses at the gene ends were 4 bases for V and 1 base for J; bases not matched to a gene: 5. The CDR3 DNA reads TGTGCCAGCAGTGTTGGCGGGAGGGGATCCTACAATGAGCAGTTCTTC. Translation gives CASSVGGRGSYNEQFF. Variable domain in full (rest from reference TRBV2 and TRBJ2-1): EPEVTQTPSHQVTQMGQEVILRCVPISNHLYFYWYRQILGQKVEFLVSFYNNEISEKSEIFDDQFSVERPDGSNFTLKIRSTKLEDSAMYFCASSVGGRGSYNEQFFGPGTRLTVL.

This chain connects TRBV6-5 to TRBJ2-1; 13 positions match TRBD2. Trimming at V came to 4 bases and at J to 15 bases, leaving 9 bases not matched to a gene. Germline loops: CDR1 MNHEY, CDR2 SVGAGI. This CDR3 has 14 residues. CDR3 residues: CASSSYGLAGVGFF. CDR3 in DNA: TGTGCCAGCAGTTCCTACGGACTAGCGGGAGTGGGGTTCTTC.

This clone appeared a single time. The rearrangement joins TRBV6-1 to TRBJ2-7, with D possibly being TRBD2 (6 bases). CDR3 length equals 16 residues. Trimming left V 0 bases short and J 7 bases short, with 19 bases between. The V gene's germline CDR1 is MNHNS and CDR2 SASEGT. The CDR3 is CASSEAGGRGIGEQYF. DNA for the CDR3: TGTGCCAGCAGTGAAGCAGGTGGCCGCGGGATAGGTGAGCAGTACTTC.

The V gene is TRBV28, the J gene TRBJ2-7; TRBD1 might be the D (5 bases). Germline V gives CDR1 MDHEN, CDR2 SYDVKM. The CDR3 loop spans 14 amino acids. Trimming removed 3 bases from V and 6 bases from J, with 15 bases in between. CDR3 DNA sequence: TGTGCCAGCAGTTTTATAAGGGGAACGGGCGAGCAGTACTTC. This sequence encodes CASSFIRGTGEQYF.

This chain connects TRBV5-1 to TRBJ2-3, with 14 bases that match TRBD2. The CDR3 has 17 amino acids. V shed 2 bases, J shed 2 bases, and the junction held 4 bases outside the gene matches. Germline lookup yields CDR1 SGHRS and CDR2 YFSETQ. DNA for the CDR3: TGCGCCAGCAGCTTACGACTAGCGGGGGGGACCACAGATACGCAGTATTTT. Translating it yields CASSLRLAGGTTDTQYF. The full variable domain, rest sourced from reference TRBV5-1 and TRBJ2-3, is KAGVTQTPRYLIKTRGQQVTLSCSPISGHRSVSWYQQTPGQGLQFLFEYFSETQRNKGNFPGRFSGRQFSNSRSEMNVSTLELGDSALYLCASSLRLAGGTTDTQYFGPGTRLTVL.

The gene calls are TRBV30 and TRBJ2-5; weak D call: TRBD2 (5 bases). The CDR3 has 12 amino acids. The germline V gene encodes CDR1 GTSNPN and CDR2 SVGIG (reference sequence). Trimming removed 5 bases from V and 5 bases from J, with 12 bases in between. Here the CDR3 DNA reads TGTGCCTGGGACGGGGTTCGGGAGACCCAGTACTTC. Translated, it gives CAWDGVRETQYF.

The chain employs TRBV14 and TRBJ2-7; tentative D call: TRBD1 (6 bases). The CDR3 spans 12 residues. V dropped 4 bases and J dropped 6 bases, with 10 bases sitting between them. Germline CDR1 is SGHDN and CDR2 is FVKESK. CDR3 sequence: CASSRQTGEQYF. The CDR3 DNA reads as TGTGCCAGCAGCCGACAGACAGGCGAGCAGTACTTC.

Points on this clone: Different DNA sequences within this sample yield the same CDR3. The V gene is TRBV18, the J gene TRBJ2-1, with TRBD2 matching over 11 bases. The CDR3 length is 15 residues. The V gene end was trimmed by 3 bases and the J gene end by 4 bases; junction bases not matched to a gene: 2. CDR1 and CDR2 (germline): KGHSH, LQKENI. CDR3: CASSPPSGRYNEQFF. In nucleotides, the CDR3 is TGTGCCAGCTCACCTCCTAGCGGGAGGTACAATGAGCAGTTCTTC.

The chain has TRBV28 and TRBJ2-7; TRBD1 aligns across 10 bases. Germline assignment: CDR1 MDHEN and CDR2 SYDVKM. V lost 3 bases, J lost 6 bases, and 8 bases stayed unmatched. The CDR3 contains 15 residues. The CDR3 nucleotides are TGTGCCAGCAGTTTCCGTGACAGGGGGCGTGCCGAGCAGTACTTC. It translates to CASSFRDRGRAEQYF.

With respect to this clone: This same CDR3 is encoded by further DNA sequences in the sample. V gene TRBV5-4 combines with J gene TRBJ2-3; D unresolved. Germline V gene sequence: CDR1 SGHNT, CDR2 YYREEE (reference sequence). This CDR3 is 11 amino acids long. V lost 4 bases, J lost 1 base, and 1 base lay in between. CDR3 in amino acids: CASSRTDTQYF. CDR3 coding DNA: TGTGCCAGCAGCCGCACAGATACGCAGTATTTT.